This entry lists 25 T cell receptor beta chains sequenced from one sample in a study of CD8 T cells in ankylosing spondylitis (dated by TCRdb to the late 2010s). The library was produced with 5' RACE. TCRdb lists the instrument as Illumina HiSeq 2500. TCRdb applied fastp at Q25 and MiXCR to the public reads, then kept only in-frame beta chains. Records with the same CDR3 protein are collapsed into one entry carrying the most frequent genes and DNA. The sample data list roughly 180,000 distinct CDR3 sequences, and 10% to 15% of these were observed just once. 9.5% to 12% of the sample comes from the top ten. The source material was blood, either unsorted or a sorted T cell fraction (not recorded which). These receptors all come from a female donor with ankylosing spondylitis or in good health (not recorded which).

In its sample, this clonotype was seen many times. The rearrangement joins TRBV12-3 or TRBV12-4 to TRBJ1-5; TRBD1 is a possible D gene (6 bases). V gave up 6 bases and J gave up 0 bases, with 24 bases separating them. This CDR3 is 19 amino acids long. CDR3: CASSERTVHSFYSNQPQHF. The CDR3 DNA is TGTGCCAGCAGCGAACGGACAGTCCATTCTTTTTATAGCAATCAGCCCCAGCATTTT.

At least ten counts were recorded for this clonotype. This chain's CDR3 is CASSIFGLGSYNEQFF. In DNA, the CDR3 is TGTGCCAGCAGCATTTTTGGACTAGGCTCCTACAATGAGCAGTTCTTC. The genes are TRBV7-2 and TRBJ2-1; 7 bases are a match to TRBD2. The CDR3 spans 16 residues. Germline V gives CDR1 SGHTA, CDR2 FQGNSA. Trimming removed 5 bases from V and 0 bases from J; junction bases left unmatched: 7.

In its sample, this clonotype was seen many times. This chain links TRBV20-1 with TRBJ2-7; 8 nucleotides line up with TRBD1. CDR1 and CDR2 (germline): DFQATT, SNEGSKA (reference sequence). V shed 7 bases and J 3 bases; nucleotides not matched to a gene: 8. This CDR3 region has 13 residues. The CDR3, as DNA: TGCAGTGTTCAGAGGGACAGGCTCTACGAGCAGTACTTC. This codes for CSVQRDRLYEQYF.

This clonotype was detected only a few times. The chain couples TRBV28 to TRBJ2-1, with 9 bases matching TRBD2. The CDR3 extends over 12 amino acids. Germline values: CDR1 MDHEN, CDR2 SYDVKM. Trimming at V came to 10 bases and at J to 8 bases, leaving 6 bases not matched to a gene. CDR3 in amino acids: CATSSGTDEQFF. Written as DNA, the CDR3 is TGTGCCACCTCTAGCGGGACCGATGAGCAGTTCTTC.

This clonotype appeared a few times. The V gene is TRBV20-1, the J gene TRBJ1-2; 8 bases map to TRBD1. Germline V lookup: CDR1 DFQATT, CDR2 SNEGSKA (reference sequence). The CDR3 length is 15 residues. V was clipped by 1 base and J by 5 bases; unmatched bases: 9. The CDR3 reads CSARGNQGARYGYTF. In DNA, the CDR3 is TGCAGTGCTAGAGGGAATCAGGGGGCCCGTTATGGCTACACCTTC.

This clonotype has a count of ten or more. The CDR3 here is CASSSGRGDEQFF. In nucleotides, the CDR3 is TGTGCCAGCAGTTCGGGGAGAGGAGATGAGCAGTTCTTC. The rearrangement links TRBV27 to TRBJ2-1; TRBD2 is a possible D gene (5 bases). Trimming took off 4 bases at V and 8 bases at J, with 12 bases between the two ends. Germline V gene lookup returns CDR1 MNHEY and CDR2 SMNVEV (reference sequence). The CDR3 is 13 residues long.

Worth noting for this clonotype: A read error is possible here, since a much larger clone lies one base away. The rearrangement joins TRBV4-3 to TRBJ2-7; D perhaps matches TRBD2 (6 bases). V lost 1 base, J lost 6 bases, and 13 bases lay in between. Germline assignment: CDR1 LGHNA and CDR2 YSLEER. This CDR3 is 14 amino acids long. CDR3 nucleotides: TGCGCCAGCAGCCAAGGTGGGACTGCTAGCGAGCAGTACTTC. Protein: CASSQGGTASEQYF.

This clonotype was counted at least ten times. The rearrangement joins TRBV4-3 to TRBJ2-2; D is possibly TRBD2 (5 bases). V gave up 1 base and J gave up 6 bases, with 6 bases separating them. The germline gives CDR1 LGHNA, CDR2 YSLEER. The length of the CDR3 is 13 residues. The DNA of the CDR3 is TGCGCCAGCAGCCAAGTAGCGTCCGGGGAGCTGTTTTTT. This codes for CASSQVASGELFF.

J is TRBJ2-7 and V is TRBV5-1; 8 nucleotides align to TRBD1. The CDR3 is 14 amino acids. V shed 4 bases, J shed 6 bases, and the junction held 9 bases outside the gene matches. Per germline, CDR1 SGHRS and CDR2 YFSETQ. This chain's CDR3 is CASSAGTGAGEQYF. Here the CDR3 DNA reads TGCGCCAGCAGCGCGGGGACAGGAGCAGGCGAGCAGTACTTC.

The CDR3 protein is CASRKGQEETQYF. Written as DNA, the CDR3 is TGTGCCAGCAGAAAAGGACAGGAAGAGACCCAGTACTTC. The chain carries TRBV7-9 and TRBJ2-5; 7 nucleotides align to TRBD1. The CDR3 has 13 residues. The junction had 4 bases not matched to a gene; V was cut back by 6 bases and J by 3 bases. CDR1 and CDR2 from the germline V gene are SEHNR and FQNEAQ (reference sequence). Looking up the rest from reference TRBV7-9 and TRBJ2-5 gives the full variable domain: DTGVSQNPRHKITKRGQNVTFRCDPISEHNRLYWYRQTLGQGPEFLTYFQNEAQLEKSRLLSDRFSAERPKGSFSTLEIQRTEQGDSAMYLCASRKGQEETQYFGPGTRLLVL.

V and J are TRBV20-1 and TRBJ2-5, with D perhaps TRBD1 (5 bases). The CDR3 runs to 13 residues. Germline CDR1 DFQATT, CDR2 SNEGSKA (reference sequence). V was clipped by 2 bases and J by 7 bases, with 14 bases between them. The CDR3 sequence is CSARLGVRGTQYF. The CDR3 DNA sequence: TGCAGTGCTAGATTAGGTGTAAGGGGGACCCAGTACTTC.

The V call is TRBV7-9, the J call TRBJ2-1; TRBD1 might be the D (5 bases). The CDR3 consists of 15 residues. V gave up 2 bases and J gave up 6 bases, with 14 bases separating them. The germline V gene encodes CDR1 SEHNR and CDR2 FQNEAQ (reference sequence). The chain's CDR3 is CASSLPGLRANEQFF. The CDR3, as DNA: TGTGCCAGCAGCTTACCCGGGCTCAGGGCCAATGAGCAGTTCTTC.

This clonotype has at least ten counts. The genes are TRBV5-1 and TRBJ2-3, with 12 bases fitting TRBD2. The CDR3 contains 15 residues. With 4 bases clipped from V and 4 bases from J, the junction kept 4 bases outside the gene matches. The germline gives CDR1 SGHRS, CDR2 YFSETQ. The DNA of the CDR3 is TGCGCCAGCAGCCAACTAGCGGGAGGCTCAGATACGCAGTATTTT. Translating gives CASSQLAGGSDTQYF. Full variable domain (rest looked up from reference TRBV5-1 and TRBJ2-3): KAGVTQTPRYLIKTRGQQVTLSCSPISGHRSVSWYQQTPGQGLQFLFEYFSETQRNKGNFPGRFSGRQFSNSRSEMNVSTLELGDSALYLCASSQLAGGSDTQYFGPGTRLTVL.

This clonotype was seen many times. The chain couples TRBV15 to TRBJ2-4, with D hard to call. The ends were cut back, 0 bases at V and 3 bases at J, with 12 bases in the middle. Germline V CDR1 and CDR2: LNHNV, YYDKDF (reference sequence). The CDR3 consists of 16 residues. The CDR3 DNA sequence: TGTGCCACCAGCAGAGAGAAACAAGTGGACAAAAACATTCAGTACTTC. It codes for CATSREKQVDKNIQYF.

This clonotype has a count of ten or more. The chain uses TRBV25-1 and TRBJ1-1; perhaps TRBD1 as D (5 bases). CDR3 length equals 14 residues. Germline-derived CDR1 and CDR2 are MGHDK and SYGVNS. V lost 6 bases and J lost 1, with 12 bases in between. The CDR3 spells CASRPDGGNTEAFF. The CDR3 DNA is TGTGCCAGCAGGCCGGACGGGGGGAACACTGAAGCTTTCTTT. The variable domain in full, with the rest retrieved from reference TRBV25-1 and TRBJ1-1, is EADIYQTPRYLVIGTGKKITLECSQTMGHDKMYWYQQDPGMELHLIHYSYGVNSTEKGDLSSESTVSRIRTEHFPLTLESARPSHTSQYLCASRPDGGNTEAFFGQGTRLTVV.

There are a few counts of this clonotype. The chain employs TRBV7-2 and TRBJ2-1; 10 nucleotides line up with TRBD2. Trimming at V came to 1 base and at J to 8 bases, leaving 8 bases not matched to a gene. This CDR3 has 16 amino acids. Germline-derived CDR1 and CDR2 are SGHTA and FQGNSA. The CDR3: CASSLVSASGSYEQFF. Here the CDR3 DNA reads TGTGCCAGCAGCTTAGTTAGCGCTAGCGGGAGCTATGAGCAGTTCTTC.

There are many counts of this clonotype. The CDR3 sequence: CSVEERGEQYF. Written as DNA, the CDR3 is TGCAGCGTTGAAGAGCGAGGGGAGCAGTACTTC. The rearrangement links TRBV29-1 to TRBJ2-7; tentative D call: TRBD2 (5 bases). There are 11 residues in the CDR3. Trimming removed 0 bases from V and 7 bases from J, with 7 bases in between. Germline lookup yields CDR1 SQVTM and CDR2 ANQGSEA.

This clonotype has at least ten counts. The V gene is TRBV20-1, the J gene TRBJ2-1, with 14 nucleotides matching TRBD2. Germline CDR1 reads DFQATT; CDR2 reads SNEGSKA (reference sequence). The junction had 4 bases not matched to a gene; V was cut back by 3 bases and J by 15 bases. This CDR3 region has 12 residues. The CDR3 protein is CSARTSGRAVFF. The DNA for the CDR3 is TGCAGTGCTAGGACTAGCGGGAGGGCCGTGTTCTTC.

J is TRBJ1-5 and V is TRBV7-8; D may be TRBD1 (6 bases). Trimming stripped 0 bases from V and 4 bases from J, with 10 bases between. Germline V CDR1 and CDR2: SGHVS, FQNEAQ. There are 15 residues in the CDR3. The CDR3 reads CASSLAGQPNQPQHF. The CDR3 DNA reads as TGTGCCAGCAGCTTAGCGGGACAACCGAATCAGCCCCAGCATTTT. Drawing the rest from reference TRBV7-8 and TRBJ1-5, the complete variable domain is GAGVSQSPRYKVAKRGQDVALRCDPISGHVSLFWYQQALGQGPEFLTYFQNEAQLDKSGLPSDRFFAERPEGSVSTLKIQRTQQEDSAVYLCASSLAGQPNQPQHFGDGTRLSIL.

As for this clonotype: This could be a read error, since a much larger clone is one nucleotide away. The chain carries TRBV12-3 or TRBV12-4 and TRBJ1-2, with D maybe TRBD1 (6 bases). This CDR3 comprises 14 residues. CDR3 sequence reads: CASSPRRGGNGFTF. The CDR3 nucleotides are TGTGCCAGCAGCCCGAGGAGGGGGGGTAATGGCTTCACCTTC.

This clonotype was seen repeatedly, ten times or more. The chain's CDR3 is CATSDEGARGNEQFF. The CDR3 DNA follows: TGTGCCACCAGTGATGAGGGGGCCAGGGGCAATGAGCAGTTCTTC. The chain employs TRBV24-1 and TRBJ2-1; 7 bases agree with TRBD1. The CDR3 loop spans 15 amino acids. V was pared by 3 bases and J by 6 bases, with 7 bases of the junction left unmatched. The germline gives CDR1 KGHDR, CDR2 SFDVKD.

In this sample, this clonotype turned up many times. The chain links TRBV5-1 to TRBJ1-2; 11 bases match TRBD1. This CDR3 has 15 residues. Per germline, CDR1 SGHRS and CDR2 YFSETQ. V lost 4 bases to trimming and J lost 1 base; unmatched junction nucleotides: 3. The CDR3 here is CASSAGTGGNYGYTF. Written as DNA, the CDR3 is TGCGCCAGCAGCGCCGGGACAGGGGGTAACTATGGCTACACCTTC. Looking up the rest from reference TRBV5-1 and TRBJ1-2 gives the full variable domain: KAGVTQTPRYLIKTRGQQVTLSCSPISGHRSVSWYQQTPGQGLQFLFEYFSETQRNKGNFPGRFSGRQFSNSRSEMNVSTLELGDSALYLCASSAGTGGNYGYTFGSGTRLTVV.

This clonotype was counted between two and nine times. V and J are TRBV7-2 and TRBJ1-6; 9 nucleotides match TRBD1. Losses at the gene ends were 6 bases for V and 1 base for J; bases not matched to a gene: 4. CDR1 is SGHTA and CDR2 is FQGNSA in the germline V gene. The CDR3 extends over 16 amino acids. In nucleotides, the CDR3 is TGTGCCAGCAGTCCACAGGGGGCTTCCTATAATTCACCCCTCCACTTT. Translated: CASSPQGASYNSPLHF.

This clonotype was detected ten times or more. The rearrangement uses TRBV19 and TRBJ2-2; D possibly matches TRBD1 or TRBD2 (5 bases each). This CDR3 is built from 14 residues. CDR1 and CDR2 (germline): LNHDA, SQIVND (reference sequence). V was cut by 10 bases and J by 4 bases, with 16 bases left in between. The CDR3 DNA follows: TGTGCCACCGGGGCCCGGACTCTCACCGGGGAGCTGTTTTTT. Translation: CATGARTLTGELFF. The full variable domain, with the rest looked up from reference TRBV19 and TRBJ2-2, is DGGITQSPKYLFRKEGQNVTLSCEQNLNHDAMYWYRQDPGQGLRLIYYSQIVNDFQKGDIAEGYSVSREKKESFPLTVTSAQKNPTAFYLCATGARTLTGELFFGEGSRLTVL.

This clonotype occurred many times. CDR3 sequence reads: CASSVWRDTEAFF. In DNA form, the CDR3 reads TGTGCCAGCAGTGTTTGGAGGGACACTGAAGCTTTCTTT. This chain connects TRBV6-1 to TRBJ1-1; D not certain. Germline V lookup: CDR1 MNHNS, CDR2 SASEGT. The CDR3 is 13 amino acids. V shed 4 bases and J shed 3 bases, with 9 bases lying between them.